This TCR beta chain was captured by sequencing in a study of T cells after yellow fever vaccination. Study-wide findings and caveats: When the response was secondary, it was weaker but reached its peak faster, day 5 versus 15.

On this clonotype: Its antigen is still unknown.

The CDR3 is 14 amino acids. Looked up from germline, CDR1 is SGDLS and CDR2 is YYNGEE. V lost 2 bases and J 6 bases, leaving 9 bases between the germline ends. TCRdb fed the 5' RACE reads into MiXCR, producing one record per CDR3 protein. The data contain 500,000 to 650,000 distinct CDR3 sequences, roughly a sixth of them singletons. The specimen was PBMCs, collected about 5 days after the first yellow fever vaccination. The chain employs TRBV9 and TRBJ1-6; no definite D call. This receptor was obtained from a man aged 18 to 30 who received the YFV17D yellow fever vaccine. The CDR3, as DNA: TGTGCCAGCAGCGTGACGGACCTTAATTCACCCCTCCACTTT. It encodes CASSVTDLNSPLHF.